These T cell receptor beta chains were read from a single sample in a study of T cell responses to AZD1222 COVID-19 vaccine. The method was immunoSEQ multiplex PCR; TCRdb's version includes in-frame clones alone and lacks a portion of them. The sample holds some 110,000 clones, around 91% seen once. The sample here was peripheral blood, taken on day 0 of AZD1222 vaccination. Every receptor here comes from an adult in good health. The CDR3 runs from the conserved cysteine through the conserved F or W. Each record gives: J gene, D gene, CDR3 length, clone size, V gene, CDR3 protein, CDR3 DNA. A D gene is named only where the DNA matches it firmly. Clone size appears in some rows only: once, few, many, or a class for an expanded clone.

TRBJ2-5 TRBD2 17 once TRBV7-9 CASSRTSGSGSLETQYF TGTGCCAGCAGCAGGACTAGCGGGAGTGGTTCTTTAGAGACCCAGTACTTC
TRBJ2-7 TRBD2 17 - TRBV28 CASSSLFSGRAGYEQYF TGTGCCAGCAGTTCCCTTTTTAGCGGGAGGGCCGGCTACGAGCAGTACTTC
TRBJ2-6 TRBD1 18 - TRBV6-6 CASSRGTGGISGANVLTF TGTGCCAGCAGCCGAGGGACAGGGGGAATCTCTGGGGCCAACGTCCTGACTTTC
TRBJ2-7 - 11 - TRBV6-2/TRBV6-3 CASSYGIEQYF TGTGCCAGCAGTTACGGGATCGAGCAGTACTTC
TRBJ2-3 - 14 - TRBV10-3 CAISEDSLTDTQYF TGTGCCATCAGTGAAGACAGTCTGACAGATACGCAGTATTTT
TRBJ2-5 TRBD2 14 - TRBV6-4 CASSGSGRGETQYF TGTGCCAGCAGTGGGAGCGGGAGGGGAGAGACCCAGTACTTC
TRBJ2-5 - 13 - TRBV12-3/TRBV12-4 CASSPRTQETQYF TGTGCCAGCAGTCCGCGGACCCAAGAGACCCAGTACTTC
TRBJ2-1 TRBD2 14 - TRBV19 CASSSGLGFDEQFF TGTGCCAGTAGTAGCGGACTAGGGTTCGATGAGCAGTTCTTC
TRBJ2-5 - 11 - TRBV20-1 CSASSWETQYF TGCAGTGCTAGTAGTTGGGAGACCCAGTACTTC
TRBJ2-3 - 15 few TRBV5-4 CASSRGPGNTDTQYF TGTGCCAGCAGCCGCGGGCCAGGGAACACAGATACGCAGTATTTT
TRBJ2-7 - 12 - TRBV12-3/TRBV12-4 CASSLGGGKQYF TGTGCCAGCAGTTTAGGCGGGGGCAAGCAGTACTTC
TRBJ1-6 TRBD1 14 - TRBV7-2 CASSLQGASSPLHF TGTGCCAGCAGCTTACAGGGGGCCAGTTCACCCCTCCACTTT
TRBJ1-6 - 15 - TRBV9 CASSVGSGPGVALHF TGTGCCAGCAGCGTAGGTTCAGGCCCTGGTGTGGCCCTCCACTTT
TRBJ2-5 TRBD2 18 once TRBV9 CASSVGALAPAGRETQYF TGTGCCAGCAGCGTAGGAGCCCTTGCCCCAGCGGGAAGGGAGACCCAGTACTTC